A selection of T cell receptor beta chains follows, all from one sample in a study of T cell responses to AZD1222 COVID-19 vaccine. Assay used: immunoSEQ multiplex PCR; TCRdb lists only in-frame clones, some missing. The table has roughly 140,000 clones, around 90% seen once. The material sequenced was peripheral blood, taken 28 days after the second AZD1222 dose. The source of these receptors is an adult who received the AZD1222 COVID-19 vaccine. Both conserved end residues are part of each CDR3. D genes are given only for firm matches. Rows give clone size only sometimes, using once, few, many, or a class for an expanded clone.

TRBD2,TRBV19,TRBJ2-5,-,CAPTGGPPEETQYF,TGTGCCCCCACGGGGGGGCCTCCCGAAGAGACCCAGTACTTC
TRBD2,TRBV7-9,TRBJ2-3,-,CASSSMAGGSDTQYF,TGTGCCAGCAGCTCCATGGCGGGAGGGTCAGATACGCAGTATTTT
-,TRBV19,TRBJ2-1,-,CASRPTGNNNEQFF,TGTGCCAGTAGACCGACCGGGAATAACAATGAGCAGTTCTTC
TRBD2,TRBV3-1/TRBV3-2,TRBJ2-5,-,CASSQGWLAGGQETQYF,TGTGCCAGCAGCCAAGGGTGGCTAGCGGGGGGACAAGAGACCCAGTACTTC
TRBD1,TRBV5-4,TRBJ2-3,-,CASSDYRTGGTQYF,TGTGCCAGCAGCGACTACCGGACAGGGGGGACGCAGTATTTT
-,TRBV11-2,TRBJ1-2,-,CASSLHTNTDSHYGYTF,TGTGCCAGCAGCTTACATACTAACACTGACTCCCACTATGGCTACACCTTC
-,TRBV6-5,TRBJ2-1,-,CASNRGSSYNEQFF,TGTGCCAGCAACCGGGGGAGCTCCTACAATGAGCAGTTCTTC
-,TRBV7-9,TRBJ2-1,-,CASSLERAANEQFF,TGTGCCAGCAGCTTGGAAAGGGCGGCCAATGAGCAGTTCTTC
-,TRBV30,TRBJ1-4,once,CAWRATTNEKLFF,TGTGCCTGGAGGGCGACAACTAATGAAAAACTGTTTTTT
-,TRBV19,TRBJ2-2,-,CASSIGGGNTGELFF,TGTGCCAGTAGTATAGGGGGAGGGAACACCGGGGAGCTGTTTTTT
TRBD2,TRBV5-1,TRBJ2-3,-,CASSLAGGRATDTQYF,TGCGCCAGCAGCTTGGCCGGCGGGAGGGCTACAGATACGCAGTATTTT
-,TRBV27,TRBJ2-5,-,CASSPARARETQYF,TGTGCCAGCAGTCCCGCTAGGGCTAGGGAGACCCAGTACTTC
-,TRBV28,TRBJ2-7,-,CASCDTTYEQYF,TGTGCCAGCTGTGACACTACCTACGAGCAGTACTTC
TRBD2,TRBV18,TRBJ2-1,-,CASRPQTSGNTYNEQFF,TGTGCCAGCCGCCCCCAGACTAGCGGGAATACCTACAATGAGCAGTTCTTC
-,TRBV7-2,TRBJ2-7,-,CASSTQGGAGYEQYF,TGTGCCAGCAGCACCCAGGGGGGGGCAGGGTACGAGCAGTACTTC
-,TRBV9,TRBJ2-1,once,CASSARGWDPYNEQFF,TGTGCCAGCAGCGCCCGGGGGTGGGACCCCTACAATGAGCAGTTCTTC
-,TRBV19,TRBJ1-1,-,CASSLQIGFSRNTEAFF,TGTGCCAGTAGTCTCCAGATAGGGTTCTCCAGGAACACTGAAGCTTTCTTT
TRBD1,TRBV18,TRBJ1-6,-,CASSGLGDRNSPLHF,TGTGCCAGCTCAGGCTTAGGGGACAGAAATTCACCCCTCCACTTT
TRBD1,TRBV3-1/TRBV3-2,TRBJ1-2,-,CASSRRQGHYGYTF,TGTGCCAGCAGCCGGCGACAGGGCCACTATGGCTACACCTTC
-,TRBV30,TRBJ2-7,-,CAWTPGLTSYEQYF,TGTGCCTGGACCCCGGGACTGACCTCCTACGAGCAGTACTTC
-,TRBV7-9,TRBJ2-3,-,CASSTQGGGTDTQYF,TGTGCCAGCAGCACACAGGGAGGGGGTACAGATACGCAGTATTTT
TRBD2,TRBV28,TRBJ2-3,-,CASSLSGGTDTQYF,TGTGCCAGCAGCCTTAGCGGGGGAACAGATACGCAGTATTTT
-,TRBV5-1,TRBJ2-2,-,CASSLSGPSWGELFF,TGCGCCAGCAGCCTCTCGGGACCAAGCTGGGGGGAGCTGTTTTTT
-,TRBV4-1,TRBJ1-1,-,CASSQAPEKGNTEAFF,TGCGCCAGCAGCCAAGCGCCAGAGAAGGGTAACACTGAAGCTTTCTTT
TRBD1,TRBV10-2,TRBJ1-1,-,CASSSVTGLTEAFF,TGCGCCAGCAGTTCCGTGACAGGGTTGACTGAAGCTTTCTTT
-,TRBV11-3,TRBJ2-1,-,CASSLRARTEQFF,TGTGCCAGCAGCCTTCGGGCCAGAACGGAGCAGTTCTTC
TRBD1,TRBV25-1,TRBJ2-7,-,CASSEFGTGYEQYF,TGTGCCAGCAGTGAATTTGGGACAGGGTACGAGCAGTACTTC
-,TRBV11-2,TRBJ2-3,-,CASSLLTGDTQYF,TGTGCCAGCAGCTTACTCACGGGGGATACGCAGTATTTT
TRBD2,TRBV3-1/TRBV3-2,TRBJ2-7,-,CASSRTSGVLYEQYF,TGTGCCAGCAGCCGGACTAGCGGGGTTTTGTACGAGCAGTACTTC
-,TRBV6-5,TRBJ1-6,-,CASSLGANSPLHF,TGTGCCAGCAGTTTGGGGGCTAATTCACCCCTCCACTTT
-,TRBV5-1,TRBJ1-1,-,CASSLGTSNMNTEAFF,TGCGCCAGCAGCTTGGGGACAAGCAACATGAACACTGAAGCTTTCTTT
TRBD2,TRBV7-9,TRBJ2-2,once,CASSLRSGSTGELFF,TGTGCCAGCAGCTTGCGTAGCGGGAGCACCGGGGAGCTGTTTTTT
-,TRBV5-4,TRBJ1-3,-,CASSLDSRGNTIYF,TGTGCCAGCAGCTTGGATTCTAGGGGAAACACCATATATTTT
-,TRBV25-1,TRBJ2-7,-,CASSDSRRGEQYF,TGTGCCAGCAGTGACTCCCGCAGGGGCGAGCAGTACTTC
-,TRBV3-1/TRBV3-2,TRBJ1-2,-,CASSLQGAYGYTF,TGTGCCAGCAGCCTACAGGGAGCCTATGGCTACACCTTC
-,TRBV6-2/TRBV6-3,TRBJ1-1,-,CASSYWFRENTEAFF,TGTGCCAGCAGTTACTGGTTCAGGGAGAACACTGAAGCTTTCTTT
-,TRBV18,TRBJ2-1,-,CASSPGTGHNEQFF,TGTGCCAGCTCACCAGGGACCGGGCACAATGAGCAGTTCTTC
-,TRBV5-4,TRBJ1-3,-,CASSLAWGGRISGNTIYF,TGTGCCAGCAGCTTGGCCTGGGGGGGCCGGATCTCTGGAAACACCATATATTTT
-,TRBV5-6,TRBJ1-1,-,CASSLHGVGGEAFF,TGTGCCAGCAGCTTGCATGGGGTAGGAGGTGAAGCTTTCTTT
-,TRBV5-4,TRBJ2-3,-,CASSQSGQDTQYF,TGTGCCAGCAGCCAATCAGGACAAGATACGCAGTATTTT
-,TRBV5-1,TRBJ2-2,-,CASTEDLGRTGELFF,TGCGCCAGCACCGAAGACCTTGGGAGAACCGGGGAGCTGTTTTTT
TRBD1,TRBV5-4,TRBJ2-1,-,CASSHRAGQGGNNEQFF,TGTGCCAGCAGCCATAGAGCCGGACAGGGGGGAAACAATGAGCAGTTCTTC
TRBD1,TRBV5-1,TRBJ2-7,-,CASRPSRGEQYF,TGCGCCAGCAGACCCTCCAGGGGGGAGCAGTACTTC
TRBD1,TRBV6-6,TRBJ1-2,-,CASSYSGGGFNYGYTF,TGTGCCAGCAGTTACTCAGGGGGCGGGTTTAACTATGGCTACACCTTC
TRBD2,TRBV30,TRBJ2-7,-,CAWSGGGSSYEQYF,TGTGCCTGGAGTGGTGGCGGGAGCTCCTACGAGCAGTACTTC
TRBD2,TRBV7-9,TRBJ2-1,-,CASSLYSGRPGHEQFF,TGTGCCAGCAGCTTATACAGCGGGAGGCCGGGGCATGAGCAGTTCTTC
-,TRBV5-4,TRBJ1-3,-,CASSSGQSSGNTIYF,TGTGCCAGCAGCTCCGGACAGAGCTCTGGAAACACCATATATTTT
-,TRBV2,TRBJ1-1,-,CASSVTPRGATNTEAFF,TGTGCCAGCAGTGTAACCCCGCGAGGAGCGACAAACACTGAAGCTTTCTTT
TRBD2,TRBV5-1,TRBJ2-5,-,CASSWGLTSGSETQYF,TGCGCCAGCAGCTGGGGCCTGACTAGCGGTTCAGAGACCCAGTACTTC
-,TRBV6-5,TRBJ2-1,-,CASSYSPLQDEQFF,TGTGCCAGCAGTTACTCGCCCCTGCAGGATGAGCAGTTCTTC
-,TRBV5-6,TRBJ2-5,-,CASSYPGQQETQYF,TGTGCCAGCAGCTATCCGGGACAACAAGAGACCCAGTACTTC
-,TRBV5-1,TRBJ2-1,-,CASSQTGRPYNEQFF,TGCGCCAGCAGCCAGACTGGGAGGCCCTACAATGAGCAGTTCTTC
TRBD1,TRBV9,TRBJ1-2,-,CASSVKGTDYGYTF,TGTGCCAGCAGCGTAAAGGGGACAGATTATGGCTACACCTTC
-,TRBV2,TRBJ1-2,-,CASRAGSSGYTF,TGTGCCAGCAGGGCAGGGAGTAGTGGCTACACCTTC
-,TRBV7-2,TRBJ1-5,-,CASSLDRGSAQPQHF,TGTGCCAGCAGCTTAGACCGGGGCTCGGCTCAGCCCCAGCATTTT